The 26 T cell receptor beta chains in this list originate from one sample, sequenced in a study of blood T cell repertoires in COVID-19 (TCRdb year 2020). The library was built by means of the immunoSEQ multiplex PCR assay. In its TCRdb copy, this immuneACCESS table keeps in-frame sequences only and misses some clones. Where compared with another copy, unresolved V genes explain less than half of these, and the others have no known cause. This sample comprises about 250,000 clones, around 89% of them detected only once. The top ten clonotypes cover about 3% of the sample. Source material: PBMCs or T cells enriched from blood (not recorded which). Receptors were obtained from a woman in her 50s who had recovered from COVID-19.

The chain links TRBV19 to TRBJ2-5; TRBD1 is a possible D gene (5 bases). The CDR3 length is 13 residues. Germline CDR1 is LNHDA and CDR2 is SQIVND (reference sequence). V was clipped by 3 bases and J by 3 bases, with 8 bases between them. CDR3 in amino acids: CASSISREETQYF. The DNA of the CDR3 is TGTGCCAGTAGTATCTCCAGGGAAGAGACCCAGTACTTC.

V and J are TRBV28 and TRBJ1-2, with 7 bases that match TRBD1. The CDR3 length is 15 residues. Germline V gene lookup returns CDR1 MDHEN and CDR2 SYDVKM. J was trimmed by 3 bases and V by 5 bases; bases with no gene match: 9. For the CDR3, the DNA is TGTGCCAGCAGTACCCCCAGGGGGTATGACTATGGCTACACCTTC. It translates to CASSTPRGYDYGYTF.

The chain employs TRBV7-2 and TRBJ2-7; 9 nucleotides agree with TRBD1. Trimming took 5 bases from V and 5 from J; bases not matched to a gene: 10. The germline V gene has CDR1 SGHTA and CDR2 FQGNSA. The CDR3 spans 15 residues. The CDR3 region is CASSAPGQGNNEQYF. The CDR3 nucleotides read TGTGCCAGCAGCGCACCGGGACAGGGTAACAACGAGCAGTACTTC.

This chain joins TRBV6-2 or TRBV6-3 and TRBJ2-7; D might be TRBD1 (6 bases). CDR1 and CDR2 from the germline V gene are MNHEY and SVGEGT. The germline V and J ends were trimmed by 4 bases and 2 bases, with 9 bases remaining between them. The CDR3 sequence is 13 residues long. The CDR3 loop is CASSLTGPYEQYF. CDR3 nucleotide sequence: TGTGCCAGCAGTTTGACAGGCCCCTACGAGCAGTACTTC.

The V gene is TRBV28, the J gene TRBJ1-1; 8 bases are a match to TRBD1. Germline-derived CDR1 and CDR2 are MDHEN and SYDVKM. CDR3 length equals 19 residues. J was trimmed by 5 bases and V by 5 bases; bases with no gene match: 22. CDR3 protein: CASSQFDRGPRNLLTEAFF. The DNA of the CDR3 is TGTGCCAGCAGTCAATTCGACAGGGGACCCCGAAATCTACTGACTGAAGCTTTCTTT. Supplemented by reference TRBV28 and TRBJ1-1, the full variable domain reads DVKVTQSSRYLVKRTGEKVFLECVQDMDHENMFWYRQDPGLGLRLIYFSYDVKMKEKGDIPEGYSVSREKKERFSLILESASTNQTSMYLCASSQFDRGPRNLLTEAFFGQGTRLTVV.

The CDR3 here is CASSTTGTGGEGYTF. CDR3 DNA sequence: TGTGCCAGCAGCACTACCGGGACAGGCGGAGAAGGCTACACCTTC. This chain connects TRBV7-9 to TRBJ1-2, with 8 bases fitting TRBD1. The V and J ends lost 5 bases and 8 bases, in that order; junction bases with no gene match: 13. The CDR3 is 15 residues long. Germline CDR1 reads SEHNR; CDR2 reads FQNEAQ (reference sequence).

The chain joins TRBV24-1 to TRBJ1-1; D is ambiguous. The CDR3 length is 12 residues. The germline gives CDR1 KGHDR, CDR2 SFDVKD. V was trimmed by 4 bases and J by 7 bases, leaving 9 bases between them. This CDR3 is CATSDPGSEAFF. Written as DNA, the CDR3 is TGTGCCACCAGTGACCCTGGGAGTGAAGCTTTCTTT.

The chain is built from TRBV24-1 and TRBJ2-2, with 7 positions matching TRBD2. Germline CDR1 and CDR2: KGHDR and SFDVKD. The CDR3 sequence is 15 residues long. Trimming cost V 3 bases and J 7 bases; bases outside gene matches: 7. The CDR3: CATSDASGRGGELFF. The CDR3, as DNA: TGTGCCACCAGTGATGCCTCAGGGAGGGGCGGGGAGCTGTTTTTT.

The chain carries TRBV5-6 and TRBJ2-3; 11 bases are shared with TRBD2. Trimming cost V 4 bases and J 5 bases; bases outside gene matches: 6. Germline CDR1 is SGHDT and CDR2 is YYEEEE. The CDR3 spans 15 residues. The CDR3 DNA sequence: TGTGCCAGCAGCGCGACTAGCGGGATGGTAGATACGCAGTATTTT. It translates to CASSATSGMVDTQYF.

The chain carries TRBV6-1 and TRBJ2-4, with a possible D match to TRBD1 (5 bases). The CDR3 is 13 amino acids. Germline V lookup: CDR1 MNHNS, CDR2 SASEGT. The V end was cut by 2 bases, the J end by 9 bases, with 11 bases between. Here the CDR3 reads CASSESRVGIQYF. The CDR3 region has the DNA TGTGCCAGCAGTGAAAGCAGGGTAGGCATTCAGTACTTC.

The chain employs TRBV28 and TRBJ2-1; TRBD2 matches at 10 bases. This CDR3 region has 15 residues. CDR1 MDHEN and CDR2 SYDVKM come from the germline V gene. Trimming at V came to 5 bases and at J to 7 bases, leaving 8 bases not matched to a gene. The CDR3 DNA follows: TGTGCCAGCAGTACCGGGACTAGCGTTAAGAATGAGCAGTTCTTC. Encoded protein: CASSTGTSVKNEQFF.

A remark on this clone: An end of the junction does not agree with germline; a read error may underlie this. The rearrangement joins TRBV28 to TRBJ2-3, with TRBD2 as a possible D gene (7 bases). This CDR3 has 14 amino acids. Germline values: CDR1 MDHEN, CDR2 SYDVKM. The CDR3 protein is CASRKGGGTDTQYF. CDR3 bases: TGTGCCAGCAGGAAGGGGGGGGGCACGGATACGCAGTATTTT.

This sequence joins TRBV19 and TRBJ1-2, with 7 bases matching TRBD1. Germline V gene lookup returns CDR1 LNHDA and CDR2 SQIVND (reference sequence). CDR3 length: 18 amino acids. Losses at the gene ends were 5 bases for V and 4 bases for J; bases not matched to a gene: 19. CDR3 sequence (DNA): TGTGCCAGTAGTCTCTCGAGTGGGACAGCTAGTAATTCCTATGGCTACACCTTC. Translating gives CASSLSSGTASNSYGYTF.

Of note for this clone: At one of its ends the junction is not consistent with the germline gene, which may arise from a read error. CDR3 region: CASTLRDSLFGSENTIYF. The CDR3 nucleotides are TGTGCCAGCACCTTAAGGGACAGTTTATTCGGTTCGGAAAACACCATATATTTT. The chain recombines TRBV7-9 with TRBJ1-3, with 7 bases matching TRBD1. The CDR3 extends over 18 amino acids. Looked up from germline, CDR1 is SEHNR and CDR2 is FQNEAQ (reference sequence).

This clone was seen just once. J is TRBJ1-2 and V is TRBV4-1; D gene unclear. V shed 0 bases and J shed 8 bases, with 13 bases lying between them. The CDR3 length is 14 residues. CDR1 and CDR2 from the germline V gene are MGHRA and YSYEKL. The CDR3 bases are TGCGCCAGCAGCCAAGATTCAGGAATCAGCGGCTACACCTTC. Protein product: CASSQDSGISGYTF.

V gene TRBV10-3 combines with J gene TRBJ2-1, with 15 bases matching TRBD2. Germline CDR1 is ENHRY and CDR2 is SYGVKD. CDR3 length: 19 amino acids. V lost 2 bases to trimming and J lost 6 bases; unmatched junction nucleotides: 11. In DNA form, the CDR3 reads TGTGCCATCAGTGAGCGACCGGGACTAGCGGGAGGAAATTCCAATGAGCAGTTCTTC. Its protein product is CAISERPGLAGGNSNEQFF.

This rearrangement joins TRBV7-6 to TRBJ2-7, with D perhaps TRBD1 or TRBD2 (5 bases each). The CDR3 covers 16 residues. V was clipped by 5 bases and J by 2 bases, with 19 bases between them. The germline V gene has CDR1 SGHVS and CDR2 FNYEAQ. The CDR3 protein is CASSLEGFSGTYEQYF. The DNA of the CDR3 is TGTGCCAGCAGCCTAGAGGGCTTCTCAGGGACCTACGAGCAGTACTTC.

The rearrangement uses TRBV28 and TRBJ1-5; perhaps TRBD1 as D (5 bases). V lost 6 bases, J lost 6 bases, and 15 bases lay in between. The CDR3 has 14 residues. Germline V gene lookup returns CDR1 MDHEN and CDR2 SYDVKM. CDR3 in amino acids: CASRLGAGFQPQHF. CDR3 coding DNA: TGTGCCAGCAGACTTGGGGCTGGTTTTCAGCCCCAGCATTTT.

The chain joins TRBV9 to TRBJ2-1; D ambiguous. The CDR3 is 13 residues long. Trimming shortened V by 4 bases and J by 4 bases, and 9 bases separated the two germline ends. CDR1 is SGDLS, CDR2 YYNGEE, per germline. The CDR3 is CASSSGAYNEQFF. In DNA, the CDR3 is TGTGCCAGCAGCTCTGGAGCTTACAATGAGCAGTTCTTC.

J is TRBJ1-4 and V is TRBV28, with a possible D match to TRBD1 (6 bases). Germline V gene data show CDR1 as MDHEN and CDR2 as SYDVKM. The CDR3 extends over 15 amino acids. The V end was cut by 4 bases, the J end by 5 bases, with 14 bases between. CDR3 nucleotide sequence: TGTGCCAGCAGTTCCACAGGGAAGGGGAATGAAAAACTGTTTTTT. Its protein product is CASSSTGKGNEKLFF.

The chain recombines TRBV5-5 with TRBJ2-7; TRBD2 matches at 13 bases. The CDR3 consists of 18 residues. V trimming: 2 bases; J trimming: 0 bases; junction bases outside the gene matches: 8. Per the germline V gene, CDR1 is SGHKS and CDR2 is YYEKEE (reference sequence). Here the CDR3 DNA reads TGTGCCAGCAGCTTTCCGACTAGCGGGAGGCAAACCTCCTACGAGCAGTACTTC. Translating gives CASSFPTSGRQTSYEQYF.

V usage is TRBV6-2 or TRBV6-3 and J usage is TRBJ1-5; 8 nucleotides align to TRBD1. CDR3 length: 19 residues. Germline trimming cut 2 bases from V and 2 bases from J; bases unmatched to any gene: 14. Germline V gives CDR1 MNHEY, CDR2 SVGEGT. CDR3 nucleotide sequence: TGTGCCAGCAGTTACAGCCCGGGCCAGGGGGCGAAGGGCAATCAGCCCCAGCATTTT. Translating it yields CASSYSPGQGAKGNQPQHF.

For this clone: Other DNA sequences within the sample encode an identical CDR3. The chain has TRBV28 and TRBJ2-1; 13 bases map to TRBD2. The germline V gene has CDR1 MDHEN and CDR2 SYDVKM. This CDR3 has 15 amino acids. Germline trimming cut 6 bases from V and 3 bases from J; bases unmatched to any gene: 2. The CDR3 DNA follows: TGTGCCAGCAGCCGGACTAGCGGGAGCTACAATGAGCAGTTCTTC. This codes for CASSRTSGSYNEQFF.

V gene TRBV12-3 or TRBV12-4 combines with J gene TRBJ1-5, with no clear D. The CDR3 contains 13 residues. The V gene lost 3 bases and the J gene lost 5 bases, with 8 bases spanning the gap. The CDR3 spells CASSFWADQPQHF. CDR3 DNA: TGTGCCAGCAGTTTTTGGGCAGATCAGCCCCAGCATTTT.

The chain has TRBV15 and TRBJ2-3, with TRBD2 identical over 12 bases. The germline V gene encodes CDR1 LNHNV and CDR2 YYDKDF (reference sequence). The ends lost 3 bases at V and 6 bases at J; junction bases unmatched: 10. The CDR3 has 17 residues. The CDR3 protein is CATSRGGLAGYKDTQYF. CDR3 sequence (DNA): TGTGCCACCAGCAGGGGAGGACTAGCGGGATATAAGGATACGCAGTATTTT.

This rearrangement joins TRBV2 to TRBJ2-2, with 8 bases lining up with TRBD1. With V trimmed by 3 bases and J by 5 bases, 2 bases remained unmatched. Per germline, CDR1 SNHLY and CDR2 FYNNEI. CDR3 length: 14 residues. The CDR3 DNA is TGTGCCAGCAGTGAGGGACAGGTGACCGGGGAGCTGTTTTTT. This gives the protein CASSEGQVTGELFF.